This T cell receptor beta chain appears in the sequencing data of a study of shared clonotypes between healthy human individuals. Terminally differentiated effector memory CD45RA+ cells were excluded from the naive CD8 cells, which were CD45RO-negative and positively selected for CCR7. Across several immunoSEQ plates, the genomic DNA of each subset was split evenly. Profiling relied on immunoSEQ multiplex PCR, and the TCRdb table lists in-frame clones only, not all of them. The sample contains some 2 million clones, roughly 94% of which appear only once. The length of the CDR3 is 16 residues. The V end lost 1 base, the J end lost 0 bases, and 13 bases lay between the germline ends. Looked up from germline, CDR1 is MNHNS and CDR2 is SASEGT. Points on this clone: Its antigen remains unidentified.

Broader study findings: With four donors compared, roughly 5% of naive CD4 clonotypes were shared.

The clonotype was recovered from a man between 18 and 29 years old in good health. Source material: naive CD8+ T cells sorted from blood. V usage is TRBV6-1 and J usage is TRBJ2-7; possibly TRBD2 for D (6 bases). CDR3 in DNA: TGTGCCAGCAGTGAAGAGCGGGCAGGGAGCTCCTACGAGCAGTACTTC. As protein: CASSEERAGSSYEQYF.